This is a list of T cell receptor beta chains from one sample in a study of shared clonotypes between healthy human individuals. The table came from immunoSEQ multiplex PCR; TCRdb's copy has only in-frame clones and leaves some out. The sample lists roughly 680,000 clones; 72% were seen once. Sequencing input: memory CD4+ T cells sorted from blood. The receptors here all came from a woman in her 30s in good health. Each CDR3 is given with its conserved first and last residue. The D gene is left open where the match is weak. Where a row states a size, it is once, few, many or the class of an expanded clone; other rows omit it.

J: TRBJ2-2; D: TRBD2; V: TRBV28; size: .; CDR3: CASSLLAGGSIVGELFF; DNA: TGTGCCAGCAGTTTACTAGCGGGAGGCAGTATTGTCGGGGAGCTGTTTTTT
J: TRBJ2-2; D: TRBD1; V: TRBV18; size: .; CDR3: CASSLTGAADTGELFF; DNA: TGTGCCAGCTCACTGACAGGGGCTGCTGACACCGGGGAGCTGTTTTTT
J: TRBJ1-5; D: .; V: TRBV28; size: few; CDR3: CASSGGTSNQPQHF; DNA: TGTGCCAGCAGTGGGGGTACGAGCAATCAGCCCCAGCATTTT
J: TRBJ1-2; D: .; V: TRBV6-6; size: .; CDR3: CASRLPELNYGYTF; DNA: TGTGCCAGCAGGCTCCCCGAATTGAACTATGGCTACACCTTC
J: TRBJ2-1; D: .; V: TRBV23-1; size: .; CDR3: CASSQYKGSSYNEQFF; DNA: TGCGCCAGCAGTCAATACAAGGGAAGCTCCTACAATGAGCAGTTCTTC
J: TRBJ1-1; D: TRBD1; V: TRBV19; size: .; CDR3: CASSERRDREAAFF; DNA: TGTGCCAGTAGCGAGAGAAGGGACAGGGAGGCTGCTTTCTTT
J: TRBJ2-6; D: TRBD2; V: TRBV11-2; size: .; CDR3: CASSLDPLAGAGANVLTF; DNA: TGTGCCAGCAGCTTAGACCCACTAGCGGGAGCTGGGGCCAACGTCCTGACTTTC
J: TRBJ2-3; D: .; V: TRBV5-4; size: few; CDR3: CASSFGDTQYF; DNA: TGTGCCAGCAGCTTCGGGGATACGCAGTATTTT
J: TRBJ1-2; D: .; V: TRBV4-2; size: many; CDR3: CASSQPGQRNYGYTF; DNA: TGTGCCAGCAGCCAACCGGGACAACGTAACTATGGCTACACCTTC
J: TRBJ2-2; D: .; V: TRBV29-1; size: .; CDR3: CSVEEDDGTGELFF; DNA: TGCAGCGTTGAGGAAGACGACGGCACCGGGGAGCTGTTTTTT
J: TRBJ1-5; D: .; V: TRBV2; size: .; CDR3: CASSEANFQGSNQPQHF; DNA: TGTGCCAGCAGTGAAGCTAATTTCCAGGGATCGAATCAGCCCCAGCATTTT
J: TRBJ2-7; D: .; V: TRBV5-4; size: once; CDR3: CASTPDGTYEQYF; DNA: TGTGCCAGCACCCCGGACGGAACCTACGAGCAGTACTTC
J: TRBJ1-3; D: .; V: TRBV6-1; size: few; CDR3: CASSLMTDSRNTIYF; DNA: TGTGCCAGCAGTTTGATGACGGATTCTAGAAACACCATATATTTT
J: TRBJ2-7; D: .; V: TRBV11-2; size: .; CDR3: CASSPRVEYEQYF; DNA: TGTGCCAGCAGCCCCAGGGTGGAGTACGAGCAGTACTTC
J: TRBJ1-3; D: TRBD1; V: TRBV5-1; size: .; CDR3: CASSLKPGQGAGNTIYF; DNA: TGCGCCAGCAGCTTGAAACCCGGGCAGGGGGCTGGAAACACCATATATTTT
J: TRBJ1-1; D: TRBD1; V: TRBV28; size: many; CDR3: CASSPGQGSLGAFF; DNA: TGTGCCAGCAGTCCGGGACAGGGTAGTCTTGGGGCTTTCTTT
J: TRBJ1-3; D: .; V: TRBV28; size: .; CDR3: CATKTGRSGNTIYF; DNA: TGTGCCACGAAGACAGGCCGCTCTGGAAACACCATATATTTT
J: TRBJ2-6; D: .; V: TRBV5-6; size: .; CDR3: CASRLKGAGANVLTF; DNA: TGTGCCAGCAGACTCAAGGGGGCTGGGGCCAACGTCCTGACTTTC
J: TRBJ2-1; D: TRBD2; V: TRBV6-1; size: many; CDR3: CASSLAEYNEQFF; DNA: TGTGCCAGCAGCCTAGCGGAGTACAATGAGCAGTTCTTC
J: TRBJ2-7; D: .; V: TRBV6-6; size: .; CDR3: CASRTPGGEQYF; DNA: TGTGCCAGCAGAACACCCGGGGGCGAGCAGTACTTC
J: TRBJ1-2; D: .; V: TRBV6-4; size: .; CDR3: CASSDREGLMNGYTF; DNA: TGTGCCAGCAGTGATCGGGAGGGTTTAATGAATGGCTACACCTTC
J: TRBJ2-3; D: .; V: TRBV9; size: .; CDR3: CASSRIGFTDTQYF; DNA: TGTGCCAGCAGCCGCATAGGGTTCACAGATACGCAGTATTTT
J: TRBJ2-1; D: TRBD2; V: TRBV27; size: many; CDR3: CASSLSSGYYNEQFF; DNA: TGTGCCAGCAGTTTGTCTAGCGGGTATTACAATGAGCAGTTCTTC
J: TRBJ1-5; D: TRBD1; V: TRBV4-1; size: .; CDR3: CASSHDDRVGQPQHF; DNA: TGCGCCAGCAGCCATGACGACAGGGTAGGACAGCCCCAGCATTTT
J: TRBJ2-7; D: .; V: TRBV5-1; size: .; CDR3: CASSEGTAKPYEQYF; DNA: TGCGCCAGCAGCGAGGGGACGGCCAAGCCCTACGAGCAGTACTTC
J: TRBJ2-3; D: TRBD2; V: TRBV25-1; size: .; CDR3: CASSGGLTSGISDTQYF; DNA: TGTGCCAGCAGTGGGGGGCTGACTAGCGGGATTTCAGATACGCAGTATTTT
J: TRBJ2-7; D: .; V: TRBV5-1; size: .; CDR3: CASSYDRFNEQYF; DNA: TGCGCCAGCAGCTACGACAGGTTCAACGAGCAGTACTTC
J: TRBJ2-7; D: .; V: TRBV2; size: .; CDR3: CASRRGSSYEQYF; DNA: TGTGCCAGCAGGAGGGGTTCGTCCTACGAGCAGTACTTC
J: TRBJ2-5; D: .; V: TRBV2; size: .; CDR3: CASSVRAQETQYF; DNA: TGTGCCAGCAGTGTAAGAGCCCAAGAGACCCAGTACTTC
J: TRBJ2-7; D: .; V: TRBV30; size: .; CDR3: CAWKSSNSYEQYF; DNA: TGTGCCTGGAAGTCTTCCAATTCCTACGAGCAGTACTTC
J: TRBJ1-1; D: .; V: TRBV5-1; size: .; CDR3: CASSGGGPTTEAFF; DNA: TGCGCCAGCAGTGGCGGGGGCCCGACCACTGAAGCTTTCTTT
J: TRBJ1-2; D: TRBD1; V: TRBV4-1; size: few; CDR3: CASSHTDRDGYTF; DNA: TGCGCCAGCAGCCATACAGACAGGGATGGCTACACCTTC
J: TRBJ2-7; D: .; V: TRBV4-1; size: .; CDR3: CASSQDLGEALSYEQYF; DNA: TGCGCCAGCAGCCAAGACTTGGGCGAGGCACTCTCCTACGAGCAGTACTTC
J: TRBJ2-7; D: .; V: TRBV28; size: .; CDR3: CASSLGSYEQYF; DNA: TGTGCCAGCAGTTTAGGCTCCTACGAGCAGTACTTC
J: TRBJ2-5; D: TRBD2; V: TRBV7-9; size: .; CDR3: CASSPGTSPFKETQYF; DNA: TGTGCCAGCAGCCCCGGGACTAGTCCTTTTAAAGAGACCCAGTACTTC
J: TRBJ1-1; D: .; V: TRBV11-3; size: .; CDR3: CASSSDSQLNTEAFF; DNA: TGTGCCAGCAGCTCGGACAGCCAACTGAACACTGAAGCTTTCTTT
J: TRBJ1-1; D: .; V: TRBV18; size: many; CDR3: CASSPLQGEAFF; DNA: TGTGCCAGCTCACCTCTCCAGGGTGAAGCTTTCTTT
J: TRBJ2-5; D: TRBD1; V: TRBV2; size: .; CDR3: CASRQERGPLETQYF; DNA: TGTGCCAGTCGCCAAGAGAGGGGGCCCCTCGAGACCCAGTACTTC
J: TRBJ2-2; D: .; V: TRBV19; size: .; CDR3: CASRHHRVKDGELFF; DNA: TGTGCCAGTAGACACCACAGGGTGAAGGACGGGGAGCTGTTTTTT
J: TRBJ1-4; D: .; V: TRBV28; size: .; CDR3: CASSPINRINEKLFF; DNA: TGTGCCAGCAGTCCCATTAACAGAATCAATGAAAAACTGTTTTTT
J: TRBJ1-3; D: TRBD1; V: TRBV7-2; size: few; CDR3: CASREGGRGNTIYF; DNA: TGTGCCAGCAGGGAAGGGGGCCGAGGAAACACCATATATTTT
J: TRBJ2-7; D: TRBD2; V: TRBV5-5; size: .; CDR3: CASSLSGSIPYEQYF; DNA: TGTGCCAGCAGCTTGAGCGGGAGTATCCCCTACGAGCAGTACTTC
J: TRBJ2-5; D: .; V: TRBV6-5; size: .; CDR3: CASSYSSGGQETQYF; DNA: TGTGCCAGCAGTTACTCGTCCGGGGGCCAAGAGACCCAGTACTTC
J: TRBJ1-1; D: .; V: TRBV6-5; size: .; CDR3: CASRDRNTEAFF; DNA: TGTGCCAGCAGGGACCGGAACACTGAAGCTTTCTTT
J: TRBJ2-7; D: TRBD2; V: TRBV5-1; size: .; CDR3: CASSLEGGRASEQYF; DNA: TGCGCCAGCAGCTTGGAGGGCGGGAGGGCTTCCGAGCAGTACTTC
J: TRBJ2-1; D: .; V: TRBV14; size: once; CDR3: CASSQEMTSGEQFF; DNA: TGTGCCAGCAGCCAAGAGATGACGTCCGGGGAGCAGTTCTTC
J: TRBJ2-5; D: .; V: TRBV7-2; size: .; CDR3: CASSTRAGGDETQYF; DNA: TGTGCCAGCAGCACCAGGGCAGGGGGGGACGAGACCCAGTACTTC
J: TRBJ1-5; D: TRBD1; V: TRBV5-1; size: once; CDR3: CASRPGTGGLESNQPQHF; DNA: TGCGCCAGCAGACCCGGGACAGGGGGATTGGAGAGCAATCAGCCCCAGCATTTT
J: TRBJ2-7; D: .; V: TRBV2; size: .; CDR3: CASSFATSSYEQYF; DNA: TGTGCCAGCAGTTTCGCCACGAGCTCCTACGAGCAGTACTTC
J: TRBJ1-1; D: .; V: TRBV7-3; size: .; CDR3: CASSQGHTNTEAFF; DNA: TGTGCCAGCAGCCAGGGACACACGAACACTGAAGCTTTCTTT
J: TRBJ2-5; D: TRBD1; V: TRBV5-1; size: .; CDR3: CASSSPGGGETQYF; DNA: TGCGCCAGCAGCTCCCCAGGGGGCGGAGAGACCCAGTACTTC
J: TRBJ1-2; D: .; V: TRBV6-5; size: .; CDR3: CASSSSGRRSGYTF; DNA: TGTGCCAGCAGTTCCTCGGGACGCCGGAGTGGCTACACCTTC
J: TRBJ2-1; D: TRBD1; V: TRBV29-1; size: many; CDR3: CSVDGTGNNEQFF; DNA: TGCAGCGTTGACGGGACAGGGAACAATGAGCAGTTCTTC
J: TRBJ2-5; D: .; V: TRBV21-1; size: .; CDR3: CAIQLRGHQETQYF; DNA: TGTGCCATTCAACTTCGGGGGCACCAAGAGACCCAGTACTTC
J: TRBJ2-5; D: .; V: TRBV28; size: few; CDR3: CASSLGQSRETQYF; DNA: TGTGCCAGCAGTTTGGGTCAGTCCCGGGAGACCCAGTACTTC
J: TRBJ2-2; D: .; V: TRBV6-1; size: .; CDR3: CASSESLGPGELFF; DNA: TGTGCCAGCAGTGAAAGTCTAGGGCCCGGGGAGCTGTTTTTT
J: TRBJ2-2; D: .; V: TRBV27; size: .; CDR3: CASSPGVGGELFF; DNA: TGTGCCAGCAGTCCCGGGGTTGGCGGGGAGCTGTTTTTT
J: TRBJ1-1; D: .; V: TRBV11-2; size: once; CDR3: CASSLGGTIRNTEAFF; DNA: TGTGCCAGCAGCTTGGGAGGGACAATCAGGAACACTGAAGCTTTCTTT
J: TRBJ2-5; D: TRBD1; V: TRBV27; size: .; CDR3: CASSIGTGDGETQYF; DNA: TGTGCCAGCAGTATCGGGACAGGGGACGGAGAGACCCAGTACTTC